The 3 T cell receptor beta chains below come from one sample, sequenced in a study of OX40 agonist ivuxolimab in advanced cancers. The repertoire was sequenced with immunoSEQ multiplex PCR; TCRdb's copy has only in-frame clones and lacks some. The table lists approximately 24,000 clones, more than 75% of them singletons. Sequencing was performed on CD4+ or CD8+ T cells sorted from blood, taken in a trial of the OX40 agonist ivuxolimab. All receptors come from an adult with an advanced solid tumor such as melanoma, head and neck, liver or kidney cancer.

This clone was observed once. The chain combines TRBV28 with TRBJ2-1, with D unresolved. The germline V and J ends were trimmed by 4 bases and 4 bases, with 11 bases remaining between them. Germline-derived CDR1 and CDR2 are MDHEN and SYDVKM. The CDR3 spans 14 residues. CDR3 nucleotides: TGTGCCAGCAGTTCTCTTCGACCGTACAATGAGCAGTTCTTC. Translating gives CASSSLRPYNEQFF.

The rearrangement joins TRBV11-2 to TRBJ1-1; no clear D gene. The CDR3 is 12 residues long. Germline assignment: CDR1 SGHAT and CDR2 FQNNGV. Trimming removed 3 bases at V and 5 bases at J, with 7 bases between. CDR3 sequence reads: CASSFLETEAFF. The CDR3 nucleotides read TGTGCCAGCAGCTTTTTGGAGACTGAAGCTTTCTTT.

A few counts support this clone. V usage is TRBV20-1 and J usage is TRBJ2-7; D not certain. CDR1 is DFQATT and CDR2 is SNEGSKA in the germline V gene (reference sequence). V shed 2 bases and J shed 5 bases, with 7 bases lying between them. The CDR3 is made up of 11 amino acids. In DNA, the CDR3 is TGCAGTGCTAGAATCGTAAACGAGCAGTACTTC. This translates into CSARIVNEQYF.